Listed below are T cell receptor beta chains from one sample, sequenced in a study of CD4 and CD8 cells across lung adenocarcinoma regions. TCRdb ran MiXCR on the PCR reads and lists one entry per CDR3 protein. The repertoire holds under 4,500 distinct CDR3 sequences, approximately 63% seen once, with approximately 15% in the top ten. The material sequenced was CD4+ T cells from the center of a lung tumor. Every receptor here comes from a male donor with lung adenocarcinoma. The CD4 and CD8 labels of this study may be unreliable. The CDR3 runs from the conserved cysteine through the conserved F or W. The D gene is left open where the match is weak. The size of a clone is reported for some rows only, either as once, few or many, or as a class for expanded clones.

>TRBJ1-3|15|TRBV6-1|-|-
TGTGCCAGCAGTGAACAGGAGACACCTGGAAACACCATATATTTT
CASSEQETPGNTIYF
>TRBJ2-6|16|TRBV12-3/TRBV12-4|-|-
TGTGCCAGCAGTTTAGTCGCGGGCTCTGGGGCCAACGTCCTGACTTTC
CASSLVAGSGANVLTF
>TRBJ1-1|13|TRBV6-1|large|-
TGTGCCAGCAGGGTCGACTGGGGGGCTGAAGCTTTCTTT
CASRVDWGAEAFF
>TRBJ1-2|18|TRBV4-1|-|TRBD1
TGCGCCAGCAGCCAAAAAACCTCGGGACAGCCCGGAATCTATGGCTACACCTTC
CASSQKTSGQPGIYGYTF
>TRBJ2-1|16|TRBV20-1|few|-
TGCAGTGCTAGTGATCCCAGGGGGGCCGCTGCTAATGAGCAGTTCTTC
CSASDPRGAAANEQFF
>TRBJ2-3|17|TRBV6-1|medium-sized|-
TGTGCCAGCAGTCGTAGGGCGGTCACCGGTCTAGGGGATACGCAGTATTTT
CASSRRAVTGLGDTQYF
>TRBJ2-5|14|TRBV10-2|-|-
TGCGCGGGGATCGGTGGACGCGGCCAAGATACCCAGTACTTC
CAGIGGRGQDTQYF
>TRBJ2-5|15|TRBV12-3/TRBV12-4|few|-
TGTGCCAGCACGGCCATGTGGGGGGCACAAGAGACCCAGTACTTC
CASTAMWGAQETQYF
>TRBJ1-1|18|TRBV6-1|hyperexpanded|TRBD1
TGTGCCAGCAGCCCCCAACCGGGACAGGGGTCCCAAGGGGTTACGGCTTTCTTT
CASSPQPGQGSQGVTAFF
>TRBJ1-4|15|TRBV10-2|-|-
TGCGCCAGCACCCGTGCGGTAGGGAGAAGTGAAAAACTGTTTTTT
CASTRAVGRSEKLFF
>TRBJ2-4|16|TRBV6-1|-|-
TGTGCCAGCACGGCGGTCGGGGGACGCGGGGAAAACATTCAGTACTTC
CASTAVGGRGENIQYF
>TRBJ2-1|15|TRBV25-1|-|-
TGTGCCAGCAGCGATGGACAATTACTATACAATGAGCAGTTCTTC
CASSDGQLLYNEQFF
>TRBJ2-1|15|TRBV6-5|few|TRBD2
TGTGCCAGCAGTTACGATACTAGCGGGAGGAATGAGCAGTTCTTC
CASSYDTSGRNEQFF
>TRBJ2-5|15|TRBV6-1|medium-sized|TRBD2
TGTGCCAGCGCGGCTAGCGGGAGTAGAGGGGAGACCCAGTACTTC
CASAASGSRGETQYF
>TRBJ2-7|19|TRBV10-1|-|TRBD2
TGCGCCAGCAGGACTAGCGGGAGGAATGCTGAAAAAGACCCCTACGAGCAGTACTTC
CASRTSGRNAEKDPYEQYF
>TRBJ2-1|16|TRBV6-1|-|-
TGTGCCAGCAGTGAAAGGGGGGACAGTTCCTACAATGAGCAGTTCTTC
CASSERGDSSYNEQFF
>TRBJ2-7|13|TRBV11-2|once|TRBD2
TGTGCCAGCAGCTCTACGGGGGGCTACGAGCAGTACTTC
CASSSTGGYEQYF